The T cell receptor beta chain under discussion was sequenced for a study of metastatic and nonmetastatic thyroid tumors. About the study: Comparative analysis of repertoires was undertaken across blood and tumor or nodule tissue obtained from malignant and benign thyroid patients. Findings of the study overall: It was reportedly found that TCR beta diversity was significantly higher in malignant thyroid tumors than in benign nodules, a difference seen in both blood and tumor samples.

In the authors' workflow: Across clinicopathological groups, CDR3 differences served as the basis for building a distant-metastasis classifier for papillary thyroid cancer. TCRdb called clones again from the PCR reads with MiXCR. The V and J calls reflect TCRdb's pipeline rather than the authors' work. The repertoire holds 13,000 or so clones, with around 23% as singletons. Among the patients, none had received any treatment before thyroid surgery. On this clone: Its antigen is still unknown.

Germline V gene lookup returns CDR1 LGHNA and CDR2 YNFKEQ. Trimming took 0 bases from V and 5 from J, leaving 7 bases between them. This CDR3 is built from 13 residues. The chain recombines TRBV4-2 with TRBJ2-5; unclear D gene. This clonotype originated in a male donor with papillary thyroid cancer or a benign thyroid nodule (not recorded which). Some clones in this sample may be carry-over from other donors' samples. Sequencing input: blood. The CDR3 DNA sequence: TGTGCCAGCAGCCAAGATCGTCCGGAGACCCAGTACTTC. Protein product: CASSQDRPETQYF.